This T cell receptor beta chain originates from a study of T cells in Graves' hyperthyroidism and ophthalmopathy. Study findings and constraints: Stable hyperthyroidism was told apart from ophthalmopathy by a model built on 13 V-J features.

RNA transcripts gave rise to amplified TCR beta CDR3 regions. The HTBI primer set was used in a first-round RT-PCR of the TCR CDR3. One entry per CDR3 protein, called by TCRdb with MiXCR from the multiplex PCR reads. The sample lists a few hundred thousand distinct CDR3 sequences, around 19% occurring once. Clinical symptoms, serum thyroxine, TRAb, thyroid ultrasound and orbital computed tomography established diagnosis. This CDR3 region has 14 residues. V shed 2 bases, J shed 5 bases, and the junction held 3 bases outside the gene matches. From germline, CDR1 is SGHTA and CDR2 FQGTGA. This clonotype turned up a few times. The antigen remains undetermined.

The specimen sequenced was blood. The rearrangement links TRBV7-3 to TRBJ2-3; 8 bases agree with TRBD1. This receptor was identified in a man aged 50 or older with Graves' ophthalmopathy. The CDR3 coding sequence is TGTGCCAGCAGCTTAGGACAGGGTCGAGATACGCAGTATTTT. As protein: CASSLGQGRDTQYF.